The rows below give T cell receptor beta chains drawn from one sample of a study of tumor and adjacent non-tumor tissue in lung cancer. TCRdb reprocessed the multiplex PCR reads via MiXCR and lists one record per CDR3 protein. The repertoire holds under 100,000 distinct CDR3 sequences, around 70% seen once, with 10% to 15% in the top ten. The sequencing input was lung tumor tissue. These receptors all come from a woman between 65 and 79 years old with non-small cell lung cancer. The conserved cysteine and the conserved F or W are not part of the CDR3 here. A D gene is named only where the DNA matches it firmly.

D gene: TRBD1
J gene: TRBJ2-7
V gene: TRBV10-2
CDR3 protein: ASSTGGHEQY

D gene: TRBD2
J gene: TRBJ2-7
V gene: TRBV20-1
CDR3 protein: SARDGGRPPYEQY

D gene: -
J gene: TRBJ1-5
V gene: TRBV4-1
CDR3 protein: ASSQVLGLINQPQH

D gene: TRBD2
J gene: TRBJ2-1
V gene: TRBV4-1
CDR3 protein: TSSQGREDEQF

D gene: -
J gene: TRBJ2-7
V gene: TRBV28
CDR3 protein: ASSEQGTYQY

D gene: -
J gene: TRBJ2-1
V gene: TRBV6-2/TRBV6-3
CDR3 protein: ASSYGVRESNEQF

D gene: TRBD2
J gene: TRBJ2-7
V gene: TRBV13
CDR3 protein: TSSFGTSGDSYVQY

D gene: TRBD2
J gene: TRBJ2-7
V gene: TRBV6-2/TRBV6-3
CDR3 protein: ASRRLAGVYEQY

D gene: -
J gene: TRBJ2-1
V gene: TRBV6-2/TRBV6-3
CDR3 protein: ASGRDSLKNEQF

D gene: TRBD2
J gene: TRBJ2-3
V gene: TRBV12-3/TRBV12-4
CDR3 protein: ASRTRLAGEAGTDTEY

D gene: TRBD2
J gene: TRBJ2-7
V gene: TRBV10-3
CDR3 protein: AIRTGRLAGVPYEQY

D gene: -
J gene: TRBJ1-3
V gene: TRBV7-8
CDR3 protein: AGSFGETGNTIY

D gene: -
J gene: TRBJ2-5
V gene: TRBV6-5
CDR3 protein: ASRYSLGVREETQY

D gene: -
J gene: TRBJ1-2
V gene: TRBV5-1
CDR3 protein: ASSNDRINYGYT

D gene: -
J gene: TRBJ2-5
V gene: TRBV11-3
CDR3 protein: ASNLMVGGVETQY